The clone carrying this T cell receptor (beta chain) was detected many times. As yet, its antigen is unknown. This sample stems from a study of blood T cells in healthy people across ages. Findings and caveats of the study: It was found that TCR beta diversity correlated strongly with the percentage of naive T cells. Measured against age, TCR beta diversity per million T cells decreased in a roughly linear manner.

Alongside a J-beta primer mix, a sample-barcoded 5' primer served in a second PCR lasting 7 to 11 cycles. A single record per CDR3 protein comes from TCRdb applying MiXCR to the 5' RACE reads. The data show about 1,500,000 distinct CDR3 sequences, with around 39% seen just once and around 8% held by the top ten. All donors came from Russia, were Caucasian and healthy, and spanned ages roughly 6 to 95. Each sample used at least 6 million PBMCs. This clonotype was obtained from a woman in her late teens or twenties in good health. Sample: blood.

CDR3 loop: CASSSDRGYGYTF. CDR3 DNA: TGTGCCAGCAGCTCAGACAGGGGCTATGGCTACACCTTC. This chain uses TRBV27 with TRBJ1-2; 8 bases map to TRBD1. Germline V gene data show CDR1 as MNHEY and CDR2 as SMNVEV (reference sequence). V was clipped by 6 bases and J by 4 bases; unmatched bases: 4. The CDR3 runs 13 residues.